This T cell receptor beta chain derives from a study of blood T cell repertoires in COVID-19 (TCRdb year 2020). A note on the overall study: Samples covering the acute and convalescent phases of COVID-19 were provided by collaborators in the United States, Italy and Spain. The material from the prospective study consisted of cDNA or gDNA derived from T cells, B-cell-depleted T cells, or PBMCs. Deeply sampled blood TCRbeta repertoires from subjects exposed to, actively infected with, or recovered from COVID-19 were included in the dataset. The repertoires were released in a freely available public database intended as a resource for research on the immune response to SARS-CoV-2. The samples were drawn from the first 160 participants of the ongoing ImmuneRACE study and from 1,254 subjects provided by 6 global collaborators. The sample metadata nearly always contained a de-identified subject ID, COVID-19 status, age in years and sex. Where HLA class I and class II types were available, the types were taken from metadata supplied by the sample provider, not from assay-based typing. Findings and caveats that apply to the study as a whole: How much clinical and demographic metadata was included differed by source and by participant, and the metadata was provided uncurated.

Reading from cysteine to phenylalanine, the CDR3 counts 13 amino acids. The retained sequence is limited to the CDR3, 39 bases, with the frame set at the first base. V and J are trimmed by 1 base and 7 bases, and the gene matches miss 2 bases of the junction. CDR1 KGHSH and CDR2 LQKENI were looked up in the germline V gene. Note on this clone: No antigen is known for it. Base qualities are not provided; no much larger clone lies one nucleotide away.

Samples from volunteer blood donors who had recovered from COVID-19 were contributed by a second Seattle source. Each collaborating institution followed its own protocols to collect whole blood in K2EDTA tubes. For TCRbeta analysis, collaborator samples were shipped as frozen whole blood, as isolated PBMCs, or as DNA extracted from either sample type. TCRbeta CDR3 regions were amplified from genomic DNA by means of the immunoSEQ Assay, a bias-controlled multiplex PCR. For the original study's pipeline: The number of nucleated cells in each sample was estimated by amplification of reference gene primers within the assay. Sequence reads were collapsed and filtered to measure the absolute abundance of every unique TCRbeta CDR3 rearrangement. Productive Simpson clonality was computed per sample as the square root of Simpson's diversity index over productive rearrangements. TCRdb took over this immuneACCESS table, retaining in-frame rearrangements with V and J assigned. Such tables are incomplete; in checked studies, under half of the missing clones stem from an unresolved V gene, and the remainder is unexplained. That table gives V, J and clone size, and the DNA gave D and trimming. The sample contains about 170,000 clones, about 85% of them found a single time. The ten largest account for approximately 1.1% of the sample.

The TCR was taken from a man in his sixties who had recovered from COVID-19. Sequencing was done on a sample of peripheral blood. The V and J segments used are TRBV18 and TRBJ1-1; 8 middle bases align to TRBD1. The DNA is as follows: TGTGCCAGCTCACCACAAGGACAGGGTGAAGCTTTCTTT. Its amino acids are CASSPQGQGEAFF.